Here is one T cell receptor (beta chain) with its context. Its antigen is still unknown. This specimen comes from a study of CXCR4 blockade with PD-1 therapy in pancreatic cancer. Study-wide results and caveats: Without paired alpha-beta data, shared specificity of dominant clones is unconfirmed. Clone frequency correlated with its number of distinct nucleotide rearrangements.

The archived tumor blocks came from patients without neoadjuvant therapy before resection. Clones were read by immunoSEQ multiplex PCR, and TCRdb kept only the in-frame ones, dropping some. The table includes 15,000 or so clones, 72% detected once. This TCR was recovered from a human donor with pancreatic ductal adenocarcinoma. Sample: tumor tissue.

This chain's CDR3 is CASGSGTETLSNQPQHF. The CDR3 coding sequence is TGTGCTAGTGGCTCCGGGACAGAAACACTTAGCAATCAGCCCCAGCATTTT. The chain joins TRBV12-5 to TRBJ1-5; 7 nucleotides agree with TRBD1. Trimming at V came to 6 bases and at J to 0 bases, leaving 11 bases not matched to a gene. CDR1 is LGHNT and CDR2 is FRNRAP in the germline V gene. CDR3 length: 17 residues.